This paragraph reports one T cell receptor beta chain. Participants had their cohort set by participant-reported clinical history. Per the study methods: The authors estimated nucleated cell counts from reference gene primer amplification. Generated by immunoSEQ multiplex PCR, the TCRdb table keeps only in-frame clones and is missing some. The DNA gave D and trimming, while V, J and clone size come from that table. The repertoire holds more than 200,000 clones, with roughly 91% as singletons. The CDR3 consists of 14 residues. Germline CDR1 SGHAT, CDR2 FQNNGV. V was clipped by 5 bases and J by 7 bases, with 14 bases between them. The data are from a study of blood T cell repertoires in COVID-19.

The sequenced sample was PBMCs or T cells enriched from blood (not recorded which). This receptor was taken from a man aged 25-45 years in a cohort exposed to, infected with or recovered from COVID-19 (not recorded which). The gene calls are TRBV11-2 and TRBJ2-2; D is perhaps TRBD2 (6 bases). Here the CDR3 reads CASSGGDFVGELFF. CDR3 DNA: TGTGCCAGCAGCGGAGGGGATTTCGTCGGGGAGCTGTTTTTT.